Included here is one T cell receptor beta chain sequence, with context. The target of this receptor is not known. The record has no base qualities; no much larger clone is one base away. The entry originates in a study of shared clonotypes between healthy human individuals (dated by TCRdb to 2020 to 2021). Regarding the complete study: Three men and a couple of women, aged 18 to 49 years, made up the cohort. To estimate repertoire size and how much clonotypes are shared between individuals, the study performed deep sequencing of blood TCR repertoires from a few healthy adults. To increase sequencing depth and limit assay-specific biases, different laboratories used diverse techniques to prepare libraries and sequence TCR repertoires. Between about 0.8 and 9.5 billion PBMCs per donor were obtained by leukapheresis. What the authors observed across the whole study: Pairwise subsampling indicated that sequencing depth was expected to affect the degree of clonotype sharing among donors. The genetic and exposure-history diversity represented was limited by the small number of donors. Only blood was sampled, and tissue TCR repertoires likely differ from those in blood.

Donors were healthy HIV-negative adults with no recently reported acute infections or vaccinations. All donors were Caucasian adults living in Nashville, Tennessee, USA. For unsorted samples, 85 million to 100 million PBMCs were counted, and genomic DNA was extracted using the QIAamp DNA Blood Mini kit. Blood was collected by leukapheresis, and PBMCs were isolated by Ficoll-Histopaque density gradient centrifugation and then cryopreserved in liquid nitrogen vapor phase. The CDR3 starts with the cysteine, ends with the phenylalanine, and has 14 residues. The entry retains the CDR3 DNA only, 42 bases that are in frame from base 1. Taken from the germline V gene, the CDR1 and CDR2 loops are SQVTM and ANQGSEA. After removal of 0 bases from V and 15 bases from J, the junction retains 15 bases not matched to a gene. Using the deep immunoSEQ assay, multiplex PCR amplified TCR CDR3 regions from genomic DNA. Extracted genomic DNA from each cell subset was spread evenly across all wells of several immunoSEQ 96-well plates, with each plate serving as a replicate. Each replicate PCR for unsorted PBMC received about 0.3 ug genomic DNA, equal to 30,000 or so T cell genomes. Ten immunoSEQ deep assay plates were used to sequence the unsorted PBMC genomic DNA. Purified libraries were quantified with a Qubit 3.0 fluorometer, sized on a Bioanalyzer 2100, and re-quantified with the KAPA Library Quantification kit. Every immunoSEQ 96-well plate was sequenced on a dedicated single-read 150-cycle Illumina NextSeq 550 flow cell. The published analysis was carried out like this. Because the immunoSEQ output held only junctional sequences and lacked quality scores, the filtering could not match the filtering applied to full-length reads. Sequences were annotated with PyIR, a Python wrapper for IgBLAST v1.9, and V/J genes and CDR3 were assigned using IMGT germline references. Any read was removed if the V/J assignment was weak (E-value above 1e-6), the CDR3 was missing, or the read contained stop codons, out-of-frame junctions, or ambiguous translated residues. V3J clonotypes were defined by identical inferred V gene, J gene, and CDR3 amino acid sequence. Percentage overlap between repertoires was calculated by dividing the number of shared unique clonotypes by the size of the smaller repertoire. Richness of each repertoire was evaluated using RTK rarefaction, the Chao1 estimator, and Recon v2.1 estimates of unobserved clonotypes. TCRdb carries this immuneACCESS record with in-frame sequences only. Its versions omit some clonotypes, under half of them owing to an unresolved V gene in the studies checked, with the rest unexplained. D and trimming come from the DNA, and the V and J calls and clone size come from that table. The sample contains a few hundred thousand clones, around 80% of them found a single time. 9.5% to 15% of the sample rests with the top ten.

This receptor was identified in a woman between 40 and 50 years old in good health. Some clones in this sample may be carry-over from other donors' samples. Input material: PBMCs. The rearranged chain carries TRBV29-1 and TRBJ2-3; the central 7 bases match TRBD1. The CDR3 loop reads CSVEEMGVGTVHYF. The DNA is as follows: TGCAGCGTTGAAGAAATGGGGGTCGGGACAGTTCATTATTTT.